This T cell receptor beta chain derives from a study of CD8+CD57+ T cells in acquired aplastic anemia. Study-level findings and limits: Patients did not significantly differ from controls in CD8+ Simpson's diversity. Total CD4+ and CD8+ pools in patients were more diverse than the CD8+CD57+ cells of those patients.

Patients selected for sequencing had displayed CD8+CD57+ cell expansion by flow cytometry. From 2 of the 12 patients, CD8+CD57+ effector memory cells were additionally sequenced. Severe acquired aplastic anemia was the diagnosis recorded for all patients. V lost 6 bases to trimming and J lost 11 bases, with 13 bases between them. Looked up from germline, CDR1 is WSHSY and CDR2 is SAAADI. This CDR3 has 11 amino acids. This clonotype was seen only a few times. No antigen is known for it. It was genomic DNA that served as the template for profiling TCR beta VDJ and CDR3. TCRdb analysed the reads with MiXCR anew, one entry per CDR3 protein. The sample lists around 19,000 distinct CDR3 sequences, approximately 37% occurring once.

The V and J genes are TRBV10-2 and TRBJ1-1; D not certain. This TCR was sampled from a human donor with aplastic anemia. The sequencing sample was made of CD8+CD57+ T cells sorted from PBMCs. Subset of the sample: bead-enriched CD8+CD57+ effector memory T cells from SAA patients. The CDR3 DNA is TGCGCCAGCAGGCACGACGGCGGGGCTTTCTTT. Its translation: CASRHDGGAFF.